The 4 T cell receptor beta chains reported below all come from one sample, sequenced in a study of T cells in tuberculosis. The method was immunoSEQ multiplex PCR; TCRdb's version includes in-frame clones alone and lacks a portion of them. The sample records about 36,000 clones, about 94% being singletons. Sequences were obtained from PBMCs. These receptor sequences come from a donor between 10 and 35 years old with latent tuberculosis or without tuberculosis infection.

Regarding this clone: Compared with germline, one end of the junction differs, possibly owing to a read error. The V call is TRBV7-9, the J call TRBJ1-2, with D possibly matching TRBD1 (6 bases). CDR1 is SEHNR, CDR2 FQNEAQ, per germline (reference sequence). The CDR3 covers 14 residues. CDR3 in amino acids: CASSWARSGPPDSF. CDR3 DNA: TGTGCCAGCAGCTGGGCGCGATCGGGACCGCCGGACAGCTTC.

CDR3 sequence: CASSYGTGSDTQYF. DNA for the CDR3: TGTGCCAGCAGTTACGGTACAGGCTCAGATACGCAGTATTTT. The chain carries TRBV6-5 and TRBJ2-3; maybe TRBD1 (5 bases). Trimming stripped 2 bases from V and 4 bases from J, with 10 bases between. The CDR3 is 14 residues long. The germline V gene has CDR1 MNHEY and CDR2 SVGAGI.

The rearrangement uses TRBV10-3 and TRBJ2-7; D is unresolved. The CDR3 runs to 11 residues. Trimming removed 9 bases from V and 4 bases from J, with 10 bases in between. Germline V lookup: CDR1 ENHRY, CDR2 SYGVKD. CDR3 sequence reads: CAILSGYEQYF. The DNA for the CDR3 is TGTGCCATTCTCTCGGGTTACGAGCAGTACTTC.

The V call is TRBV5-4, the J call TRBJ2-7, with 7 bases identical to TRBD2. From germline, CDR1 is SGHNT and CDR2 YYREEE (reference sequence). The V gene end was trimmed by 3 bases and the J gene end by 0 bases; junction bases not matched to a gene: 12. This CDR3 has 17 residues. The CDR3 is CASSSGYGRARSYEQYF. The CDR3 coding sequence is TGTGCCAGCAGCTCAGGTTATGGGAGGGCACGCTCCTACGAGCAGTACTTC.